These T cell receptor beta chains were read from a single sample in a study of blood T cells in healthy people across ages. In TCRdb, the 5' RACE reads were re-called with MiXCR into one record per CDR3 protein. The sample records 270,000 or so distinct CDR3 sequences, around 27% being singletons. Sequencing was performed on blood. The receptors originated from a woman in her 70s in good health. The CDR3 runs from the conserved cysteine through the conserved F or W. Fields, in order: D gene, clone size, V gene, J gene, CDR3 protein, CDR3 DNA. The D gene is left open where the match is weak. Clone size is not always given. Where it is, it says once, few, many or a class for expanded clones.

TRBD1,few,TRBV6-6,TRBJ2-1,CASSSRTGNSEQFF,TGTGCCAGCAGCTCCCGGACAGGGAACAGTGAGCAGTTCTTC
.,once,TRBV12-3/TRBV12-4,TRBJ2-1,CASSLVSFYEQFF,TGTGCCAGCAGTTTGGTCTCCTTCTATGAGCAGTTCTTC
TRBD1,few,TRBV11-2,TRBJ1-3,CASSLVGQGDKSGNTIYF,TGTGCCAGCAGCTTAGTGGGACAGGGGGACAAATCTGGAAACACCATATATTTT
.,.,TRBV5-6,TRBJ2-5,CASSLFVVKTQYF,TGTGCCAGCAGCTTATTTGTCGTCAAGACCCAGTACTTC
.,.,TRBV20-1,TRBJ2-6,CSAISVSGANVLTF,TGCAGTGCTATTTCAGTCTCTGGGGCCAACGTCCTGACTTTC
.,.,TRBV9,TRBJ2-3,CASSLTGQDTQYF,TGTGCCAGCAGCTTAACGGGACAAGATACGCAGTATTTT
.,few,TRBV2,TRBJ2-5,CASSDSPKRETQYF,TGTGCCAGCAGTGATTCCCCCAAAAGAGAGACCCAGTACTTC
.,many,TRBV28,TRBJ2-4,CASSEYRVENIQYF,TGTGCCAGCAGTGAGTACAGGGTGGAAAACATTCAGTACTTC
.,few,TRBV7-3,TRBJ2-3,CASSLIGSGSTDTQYF,TGTGCCAGCAGCTTAATCGGTAGCGGTAGCACAGATACGCAGTATTTT
.,many,TRBV15,TRBJ2-3,CATSREQGGTDTQYF,TGTGCCACCAGCAGAGAACAGGGCGGCACAGATACGCAGTATTTT
TRBD2,few,TRBV2,TRBJ2-1,CAGTTSGIYNEQFF,TGTGCCGGTACCACTAGCGGGATCTACAATGAGCAGTTCTTC
TRBD1,.,TRBV29-1,TRBJ2-7,CSVLQGRYEQYF,TGCAGCGTTCTACAGGGGCGGTACGAGCAGTACTTC
TRBD2,few,TRBV6-6,TRBJ2-5,CASSMTSGRAWETQYF,TGTGCCAGCAGCATGACTAGCGGGAGGGCCTGGGAGACCCAGTACTTC
.,.,TRBV6-6,TRBJ2-7,CASSKQDKGPYEQYF,TGTGCCAGCAGCAAACAGGACAAGGGGCCCTACGAGCAGTACTTC
TRBD2,.,TRBV7-9,TRBJ2-5,CASSLVRLAAQETQYF,TGTGCCAGCAGCTTAGTTAGACTAGCGGCACAAGAGACCCAGTACTTC
.,few,TRBV7-2,TRBJ1-5,CASSAGTFNQPQHF,TGTGCCAGCAGCGCAGGGACATTTAATCAGCCCCAGCATTTT
.,.,TRBV5-1,TRBJ2-7,CASSLGRSLPEQYF,TGCGCCAGCAGCTTAGGGCGGAGCCTCCCCGAGCAGTACTTC
.,few,TRBV20-1,TRBJ1-4,CSARVGGNEKLFF,TGCAGTGCTAGAGTAGGGGGAAACGAAAAACTGTTTTTT
.,few,TRBV27,TRBJ2-5,CASSRISGQETQYF,TGTGCCAGCAGTCGCATTAGCGGACAAGAGACCCAGTACTTC
.,.,TRBV28,TRBJ2-3,CAGSSPGGGEPTDTQYF,TGTGCCGGCAGTTCCCCAGGTGGCGGAGAACCCACAGATACGCAGTATTTT
.,few,TRBV10-3,TRBJ2-3,CAISELGETKRYF,TGTGCCATCAGTGAGCTCGGGGAGACCAAGAGGTATTTT
.,many,TRBV4-1,TRBJ1-4,CASSPPRGNEKLFF,TGCGCCAGCAGCCCCCCGCGGGGGAATGAAAAACTGTTTTTT
TRBD1,many,TRBV7-2,TRBJ2-3,CASSPGQGAFTDTQYF,TGTGCCAGCAGCCCCGGACAGGGGGCCTTCACAGATACGCAGTATTTT
.,.,TRBV10-3,TRBJ1-1,CAISDPGAANTEAFF,TGTGCCATCAGTGACCCCGGGGCCGCGAACACTGAAGCTTTCTTT
.,.,TRBV6-1,TRBJ2-3,CASSRGQSSYSTDTQYF,TGTGCCAGCAGTCGCGGACAGTCGTCATACAGCACGGATACGCAGTATTTT
.,.,TRBV4-1,TRBJ2-2,CASSQDSAGELFF,TGCGCCAGCAGCCAAGATTCGGCCGGGGAGCTGTTTTTT
.,few,TRBV20-1,TRBJ1-2,CSARDLQGRPYGYTF,TGCAGTGCTAGAGACCTACAGGGTCGGCCCTATGGCTACACCTTC
.,many,TRBV5-1,TRBJ2-1,CASSSGTTDEQFF,TGCGCCAGCAGCTCTGGGACGACGGATGAGCAGTTCTTC
TRBD2,.,TRBV10-3,TRBJ2-2,CATSGREGTGELFF,TGTGCCACTAGCGGGAGAGAGGGCACCGGGGAGCTGTTTTTT
.,.,TRBV20-1,TRBJ2-3,CSARGGTGTQYF,TGCAGTGCTAGGGGGGGCACAGGTACGCAGTATTTT
.,many,TRBV28,TRBJ2-4,CASSRGREFKNIQYF,TGTGCCAGCAGCCGAGGGCGAGAATTCAAAAACATTCAGTACTTC
.,many,TRBV3-1,TRBJ2-1,CASSQSDRYNEQFF,TGTGCCAGCAGCCAATCAGACCGATACAATGAGCAGTTCTTC
.,.,TRBV7-8,TRBJ1-5,CASSLWSDQPQHF,TGTGCCAGCAGCTTATGGTCTGATCAGCCCCAGCATTTT
.,.,TRBV20-1,TRBJ2-7,CSASFLQGREQYF,TGCAGTGCTAGTTTCCTGCAGGGGCGAGAGCAGTACTTC
.,.,TRBV6-1,TRBJ2-3,CASRAPGADTQYF,TGTGCCAGCAGGGCCCCGGGGGCAGATACGCAGTATTTT
TRBD1,.,TRBV5-1,TRBJ1-2,CASSSSGGGGYTF,TGCGCCAGCAGCTCATCAGGGGGCGGAGGCTACACCTTC
.,.,TRBV9,TRBJ2-2,CASSPADTGELFF,TGTGCCAGCTCCCCGGCCGACACCGGGGAGCTGTTTTTT
.,once,TRBV24-1,TRBJ1-1,CATSRGASEAFF,TGTGCCACCAGTAGAGGGGCGTCGGAGGCTTTCTTT
TRBD1,few,TRBV19,TRBJ1-1,CASIRQGGLNAEAFF,TGTGCCAGTATTAGACAGGGGGGATTAAACGCTGAAGCTTTCTTT
TRBD1,few,TRBV11-2,TRBJ2-3,CASSPGTGPRKDTQYF,TGTGCCAGCAGCCCAGGGACAGGCCCTAGGAAGGATACGCAGTATTTT
.,.,TRBV5-5,TRBJ1-4,CASSARDSVSTNEKLFF,TGTGCCAGCAGCGCCCGGGACTCCGTCTCAACTAATGAAAAACTGTTTTTT